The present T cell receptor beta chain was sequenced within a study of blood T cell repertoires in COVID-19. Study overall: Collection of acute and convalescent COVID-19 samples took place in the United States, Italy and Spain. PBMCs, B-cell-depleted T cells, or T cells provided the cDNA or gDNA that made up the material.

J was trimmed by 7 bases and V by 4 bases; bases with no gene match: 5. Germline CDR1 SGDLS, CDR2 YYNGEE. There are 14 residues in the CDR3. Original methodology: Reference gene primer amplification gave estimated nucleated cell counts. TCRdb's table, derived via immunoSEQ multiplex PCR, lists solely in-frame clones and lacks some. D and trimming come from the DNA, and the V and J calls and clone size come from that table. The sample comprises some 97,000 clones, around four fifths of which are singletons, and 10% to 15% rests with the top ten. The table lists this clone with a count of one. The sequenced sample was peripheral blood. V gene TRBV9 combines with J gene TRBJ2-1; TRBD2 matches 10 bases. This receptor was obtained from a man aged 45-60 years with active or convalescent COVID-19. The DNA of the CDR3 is TGTGCCAGCAGCTCCCGGACTAGCGGTAATGAGCAGTTCTTC. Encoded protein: CASSSRTSGNEQFF. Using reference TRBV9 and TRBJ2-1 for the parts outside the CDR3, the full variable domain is DSGVTQTPKHLITATGQRVTLRCSPRSGDLSVYWYQQSLDQGLQFLIQYYNGEERAKGNILERFSAQQFPDLHSELNLSSLELGDSALYFCASSSRTSGNEQFFGPGTRLTVL.